These 8 T cell receptor beta chains came from one sample sequenced in a study of lymphopenia after photon versus proton radiotherapy. The assay was immunoSEQ multiplex PCR, and TCRdb's table has in-frame clones only and misses some. The sample records approximately 66,000 clones, around 88% being singletons. The sequenced sample was peripheral blood, obtained from a patient treated with photon-based radiotherapy. The receptor source for this set is a middle-aged man with gastric cancer.

V gene TRBV4-3 combines with J gene TRBJ2-2; 8 bases line up with TRBD2. This CDR3 comprises 14 residues. The V gene's germline CDR1 is LGHNA and CDR2 YSLEER. V lost 4 bases and J lost 7; bases outside the gene matches: 5. The CDR3 nucleotides are TGCGCCAGCAGCCGCGGCGGGGGGTTCGGGGAGCTGTTTTTT. Translated, it gives CASSRGGGFGELFF.

J is TRBJ1-4 and V is TRBV4-3; D gene uncertain. Trimming stripped 1 base from V and 0 bases from J, with 9 bases between. Germline values: CDR1 LGHNA, CDR2 YSLEER. The CDR3 is made up of 16 amino acids. The CDR3 coding sequence is TGCGCCAGCAGCCAAGGGACGGCAGCAACTAATGAAAAACTGTTTTTT. Protein sequence: CASSQGTAATNEKLFF.

This clone was detected only a few times. The rearrangement uses TRBV29-1 and TRBJ2-7, with D unresolved. The CDR3 totals 14 residues. The V and J ends lost 8 bases and 0 bases respectively, with 17 bases between them. In germline, CDR1 is SQVTM, CDR2 ANQGSEA. The CDR3 is CSPLGPRSSYEQYF. The DNA of the CDR3 is TGCAGCCCCTTAGGGCCGCGGTCCTCCTACGAGCAGTACTTC.

Remarks on this clone: Different DNA sequences within this sample yield the same CDR3. The gene calls are TRBV6-5 and TRBJ2-3; 8 bases map to TRBD1. From germline, CDR1 is MNHEY and CDR2 SVGAGI. The V and J ends lost 6 bases and 1 base, in that order; junction bases with no gene match: 6. This CDR3 has 15 amino acids. The CDR3 DNA reads TGTGCCAGCAGCAGGGGGCGAGGGGGCACAGATACGCAGTATTTT. As protein: CASSRGRGGTDTQYF.

The chain is built from TRBV7-9 and TRBJ1-4; TRBD1 matches at 10 bases. The ends lost 5 bases at V and 0 bases at J; junction bases unmatched: 6. The CDR3 runs to 17 residues. Germline loops: CDR1 SEHNR, CDR2 FQNEAQ (reference sequence). CDR3 loop: CASSLDRGQATNEKLFF. CDR3 nucleotides: TGTGCCAGCAGCCTCGACAGGGGGCAAGCAACTAATGAAAAACTGTTTTTT.

This clone was picked up a small number of times. The CDR3 region is CASSPNRGQNQPQHF. CDR3 coding DNA: TGTGCCAGCTCACCAAACAGGGGACAAAATCAGCCCCAGCATTTT. The chain joins TRBV18 to TRBJ1-5, with 7 bases identical to TRBD1. The CDR3 loop spans 15 amino acids. Per the germline V gene, CDR1 is KGHSH and CDR2 is LQKENI. V was clipped by 2 bases and J by 4 bases; unmatched bases: 5.

The chain recombines TRBV5-8 with TRBJ2-5, with 13 bases aligning to TRBD2. The CDR3 length is 17 residues. Trimming took 6 bases from V and 1 from J; bases not matched to a gene: 9. Germline V lookup: CDR1 SGHTS, CDR2 YDEGEE. CDR3 sequence reads: CASTTLAGGRPQETQYF. The DNA for the CDR3 is TGTGCCAGCACAACACTAGCGGGGGGGCGCCCCCAAGAGACCCAGTACTTC. Based on the CDR3 plus reference TRBV5-8 and TRBJ2-5, the full variable domain is EAGVTQSPTHLIKTRGQQATLRCSPISGHTSVYWYQQALGLGLQFLLWYDEGEERNRGNFPPRFSGRQFPNYSSELNVNALELEDSALYLCASTTLAGGRPQETQYFGPGTRLLVL.

This clone was seen just once. The chain combines TRBV11-1 with TRBJ2-5, with TRBD2 matching over 14 bases. The CDR3 is 16 residues long. CDR1 is SGHAT and CDR2 is FQDESV in the germline V gene (reference sequence). After removal of 4 bases from V and 2 bases from J, the junction contained 3 bases not matched to a gene. The CDR3 nucleotides are TGTGCCAGCAGCTCGGGACTAGCGGGGGTTCAAGAGACCCAGTACTTC. Translating gives CASSSGLAGVQETQYF.